This TCR beta chain appears in the sequencing data of a study of blood T cell repertoires in COVID-19. About the study: Both acute and convalescent COVID-19 samples were obtained from the United States, Italy and Spain. T cells, B-cell-depleted T cells, or PBMCs supplied cDNA or gDNA.

V dropped 3 bases and J dropped 5; count of bases not matched to a gene: 11. The germline V gene has CDR1 SGHRS and CDR2 YFSETQ. CDR3 size: 16 residues. This clone came up once. In Cohort 3, a recovered donor had either two negative PCRs, clearance, or symptom resolution. In the source study's methods: Amplification of reference gene primers was used by the study to estimate nucleated cell counts. Produced via immunoSEQ multiplex PCR; TCRdb's table is partial and in-frame only. For V, J and clone size, that table is used; D and trimming come from the DNA. The sample has 100,000 to 150,000 clones; roughly 84% are singletons.

V and J are TRBV5-1 and TRBJ2-1; TRBD2 aligns across 7 bases. Sequenced: PBMCs or T cells enriched from blood (not recorded which). The TCR sequence derives from a woman aged 25-40 years who had recovered from COVID-19. This CDR3 is CASSWGLASGDNEQFF. The CDR3 bases are TGCGCCAGCAGCTGGGGATTGGCTAGCGGAGACAATGAGCAGTTCTTC.